The 14 T cell receptor beta chains listed next were all sequenced from one sample in a study of blood T cell repertoires in COVID-19. Data came from immunoSEQ multiplex PCR; TCRdb stores just in-frame clones and leaves some out. This table has about 300,000 clones, around 90% appearing once. The sequencing sample was made of peripheral blood. The receptors shown here come from a young man who had recovered from COVID-19.

The rearrangement uses TRBV6-5 and TRBJ2-4; 7 bases line up with TRBD2. CDR3 length equals 16 residues. Germline V gives CDR1 MNHEY, CDR2 SVGAGI. Germline trimming cut 4 bases from V and 5 bases from J; bases unmatched to any gene: 11. CDR3 in amino acids: CASSWGGTFAQNIQYF. The CDR3 DNA is TGTGCCAGCAGTTGGGGGGGGACTTTCGCCCAAAACATTCAGTACTTC.

This chain connects TRBV27 to TRBJ1-6, with D perhaps TRBD1 (6 bases). Germline assignment: CDR1 MNHEY and CDR2 SMNVEV (reference sequence). Trimming stripped 5 bases from V and 0 bases from J, with 8 bases between. The CDR3 runs to 15 residues. CDR3 DNA sequence: TGTGCCAGCAGTCTAGGGGGCTCCTATAATTCACCCCTCCACTTT. Translated, it gives CASSLGGSYNSPLHF.

This chain uses TRBV19 with TRBJ2-7; 8 bases map to TRBD2. The CDR3 consists of 16 residues. The germline V gene has CDR1 LNHDA and CDR2 SQIVND (reference sequence). The V segment lost 5 bases and the J segment 1 base; nucleotides outside the gene matches: 10. The CDR3 is CASSPPTSVASYEQYF. The CDR3 coding sequence is TGTGCCAGTAGTCCCCCGACTAGCGTGGCGTCCTACGAGCAGTACTTC. Looking up the rest from reference TRBV19 and TRBJ2-7 gives the full variable domain: DGGITQSPKYLFRKEGQNVTLSCEQNLNHDAMYWYRQDPGQGLRLIYYSQIVNDFQKGDIAEGYSVSREKKESFPLTVTSAQKNPTAFYLCASSPPTSVASYEQYFGPGTRLTVT.

J is TRBJ2-7 and V is TRBV6-6; D perhaps matches TRBD1 (6 bases). The CDR3 covers 16 residues. Trimming removed 1 base at V and 6 bases at J, with 19 bases between. Germline V gene sequence: CDR1 MNHNY, CDR2 SVGAGI (reference sequence). Here the CDR3 DNA reads TGTGCCAGCAGTTACTTCACAGGGTCACTCGTCCCCGAGCAGTACTTC. Translated, it gives CASSYFTGSLVPEQYF.

The chain links TRBV6-5 to TRBJ1-2; D possibly corresponds to TRBD1 (6 bases). CDR1 is MNHEY, CDR2 SVGAGI, per germline. The CDR3 extends over 14 amino acids. Trimming left V 8 bases short and J 6 bases short, with 19 bases between. As DNA, the CDR3 is TGTGCCAGCCTTAACGGCCAGGGGACGGATGGCTACACCTTC. Protein sequence: CASLNGQGTDGYTF.

The genes are TRBV19 and TRBJ2-5, with 7 nucleotides matching TRBD1. The CDR3 extends over 13 amino acids. Germline-derived CDR1 and CDR2 are LNHDA and SQIVND (reference sequence). V was clipped by 7 bases and J by 4 bases; unmatched bases: 6. The CDR3, as DNA: TGTGCCAGTAAGGGGGACAGAATAGAGACCCAGTACTTC. This encodes CASKGDRIETQYF.

V gene TRBV5-6 combines with J gene TRBJ1-3; D unresolved. This CDR3 is built from 11 residues. CDR1 and CDR2 (germline): SGHDT, YYEEEE. Trimming removed 4 bases at V and 8 bases at J, with 7 bases between. The CDR3 DNA follows: TGTGCCAGCAGCCGCCGAGACACCATATATTTT. Protein sequence: CASSRRDTIYF.

This chain uses TRBV19 with TRBJ2-7, with TRBD2 matching 9 bases. The CDR3 has 14 residues. Germline-derived CDR1 and CDR2 are LNHDA and SQIVND (reference sequence). The V gene end was trimmed by 4 bases and the J gene end by 2 bases; junction bases not matched to a gene: 3. The DNA of the CDR3 is TGTGCCAGTAGTACCGGACTAGCGACCTACGAGCAGTACTTC. Translated, it gives CASSTGLATYEQYF. The full variable domain, with the rest looked up from reference TRBV19 and TRBJ2-7, is DGGITQSPKYLFRKEGQNVTLSCEQNLNHDAMYWYRQDPGQGLRLIYYSQIVNDFQKGDIAEGYSVSREKKESFPLTVTSAQKNPTAFYLCASSTGLATYEQYFGPGTRLTVT.

This chain uses TRBV6-4 with TRBJ2-1; TRBD1 matches 7 bases. The V gene end was trimmed by 4 bases and the J gene end by 7 bases; junction bases not matched to a gene: 7. The CDR3 extends over 14 amino acids. The germline V gene has CDR1 MRHNA and CDR2 SNTAGT. CDR3 amino acids: CASSVDRARNEQFF. The DNA for the CDR3 is TGTGCCAGCAGTGTTGACAGGGCAAGGAATGAGCAGTTCTTC.

This clone was detected only once. The chain recombines TRBV27 with TRBJ2-1; 7 nucleotides line up with TRBD2. Germline V gives CDR1 MNHEY, CDR2 SMNVEV (reference sequence). The CDR3 is 12 amino acids. With V trimmed by 6 bases and J by 5 bases, 1 base remained unmatched. As DNA, the CDR3 is TGTGCCAGCAGGGGGGGGGACAATGAGCAGTTCTTC. This sequence encodes CASRGGDNEQFF.

This chain links TRBV5-1 with TRBJ2-3, with 7 bases matching TRBD2. Germline CDR1 SGHRS, CDR2 YFSETQ. Trimming at V came to 0 bases and at J to 6 bases, leaving 4 bases not matched to a gene. The CDR3 runs to 14 residues. CDR3 in amino acids: CASSLVLLADTQYF. The DNA of the CDR3 is TGCGCCAGCAGCTTGGTCCTACTAGCGGATACGCAGTATTTT.

The chain is built from TRBV18 and TRBJ2-2; D is unresolved. V lost 3 bases and J lost 3, with 5 bases in between. The V gene's germline CDR1 is KGHSH and CDR2 LQKENI. CDR3 length: 13 residues. The CDR3 DNA reads TGTGCCAGCTCACCCTTTGACACCGGGGAGCTGTTTTTT. Translated: CASSPFDTGELFF.

V usage is TRBV3-1 (or the pseudogene TRBV3-2) and J usage is TRBJ1-2; D is possibly TRBD1 (6 bases). Per germline, CDR1 LGHDT and CDR2 YNNKEL (reference sequence). Trimming shortened V by 4 bases and J by 5 bases, and 11 bases separated the two germline ends. This CDR3 region has 13 residues. CDR3 amino acids: CASSPGESYGYTF. Written as DNA, the CDR3 is TGTGCCAGCAGCCCAGGGGAGTCATATGGCTACACCTTC.

This sequence joins TRBV3-1 (or the pseudogene TRBV3-2) and TRBJ2-2; 13 positions agree with TRBD2. V dropped 4 bases and J dropped 0; count of bases not matched to a gene: 5. CDR1 and CDR2 from the germline V gene are LGHDT and YNNKEL (reference sequence). This CDR3 has 18 amino acids. CDR3 loop: CASSRQLAGGTNTGELFF. CDR3 sequence (DNA): TGTGCCAGCAGCCGACAACTAGCGGGAGGGACGAACACCGGGGAGCTGTTTTTT.